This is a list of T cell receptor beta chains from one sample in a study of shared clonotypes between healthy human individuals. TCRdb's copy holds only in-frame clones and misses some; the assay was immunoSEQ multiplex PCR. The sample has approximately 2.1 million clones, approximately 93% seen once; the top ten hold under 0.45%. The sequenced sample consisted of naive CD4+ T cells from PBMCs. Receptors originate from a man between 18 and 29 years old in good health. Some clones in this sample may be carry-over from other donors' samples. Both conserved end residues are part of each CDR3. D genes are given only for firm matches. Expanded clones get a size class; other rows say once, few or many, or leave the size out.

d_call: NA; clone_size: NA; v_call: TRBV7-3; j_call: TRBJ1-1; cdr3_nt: TGTGCCAGCAGCTTAACACCGGGACGGAACACTGAAGCTTTCTTT; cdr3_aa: CASSLTPGRNTEAFF
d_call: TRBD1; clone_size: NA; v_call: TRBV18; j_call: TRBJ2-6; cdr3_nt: TGTGCCAGCTCACCTCCGACAGGGGCAGATGGGGCCAACGTCCTGACTTTC; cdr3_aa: CASSPPTGADGANVLTF
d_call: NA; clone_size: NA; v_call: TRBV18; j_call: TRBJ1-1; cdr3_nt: TGTGCCAGCTCACCACCGGGGAGTCGCGGGTTCAACACTGAAGCTTTCTTT; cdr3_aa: CASSPPGSRGFNTEAFF
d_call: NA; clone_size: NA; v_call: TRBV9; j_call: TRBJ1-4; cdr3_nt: TGTGCCAGCAGCGCTCGGCCAACTAATGAAAAACTGTTTTTT; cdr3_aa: CASSARPTNEKLFF
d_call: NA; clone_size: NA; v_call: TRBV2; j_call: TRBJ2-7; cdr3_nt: TGTGCCAGCAGTGCCCGCGGCTACGAGCAGTACTTC; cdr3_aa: CASSARGYEQYF
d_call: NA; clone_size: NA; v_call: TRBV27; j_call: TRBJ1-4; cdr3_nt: TGTGCCAGCAGTCTCGGCAGGAAAGGCGAAAAACTGTTTTTT; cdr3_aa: CASSLGRKGEKLFF
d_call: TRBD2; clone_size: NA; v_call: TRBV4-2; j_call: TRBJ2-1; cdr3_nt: TGTGCCAGCAGCCCAAACGGACTAGCGGGATACAATGAGCAGTTCTTC; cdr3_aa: CASSPNGLAGYNEQFF
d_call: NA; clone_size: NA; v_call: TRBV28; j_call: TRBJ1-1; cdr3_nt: TGTGCCAGCAGCTTCCAACCGGGACGAGTGAACACTGAAGCTTTCTTT; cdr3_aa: CASSFQPGRVNTEAFF
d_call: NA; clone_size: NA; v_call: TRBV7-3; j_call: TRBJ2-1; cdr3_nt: TGTGCCAGCAGCTTAGACGGCCTCGGTGTTCAGTTCTTC; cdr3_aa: CASSLDGLGVQFF
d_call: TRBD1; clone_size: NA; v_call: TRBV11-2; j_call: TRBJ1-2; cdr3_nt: TGTGCCAGCAGCTTAGACGAGGGGACAGCCAGGGGCTACACCTTC; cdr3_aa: CASSLDEGTARGYTF
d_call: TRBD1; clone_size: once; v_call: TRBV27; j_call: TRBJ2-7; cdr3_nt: TGTGCCAGCAGTCCAACCGGGACAGCTTTATACGAGCAGTACTTC; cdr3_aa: CASSPTGTALYEQYF
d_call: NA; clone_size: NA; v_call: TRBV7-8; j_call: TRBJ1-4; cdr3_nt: TGTGCCAGCAGCGGGGGACTGGGAGAAAAACTGTTTTTT; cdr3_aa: CASSGGLGEKLFF
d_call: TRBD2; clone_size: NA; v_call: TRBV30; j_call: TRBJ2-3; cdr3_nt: TGTGCCTGGAGGAACTGGGGACTAGCGGGAGGTATTACGCAGTATTTT; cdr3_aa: CAWRNWGLAGGITQYF
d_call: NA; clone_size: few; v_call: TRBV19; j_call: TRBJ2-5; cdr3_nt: TGTGCCAGTAGCTCCGGGGGAGGTAGCGAGACCCAGTACTTC; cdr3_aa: CASSSGGGSETQYF
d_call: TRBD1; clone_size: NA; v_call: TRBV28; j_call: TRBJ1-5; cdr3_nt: TGTGCCAGCACCCGGGACAGAAGCAATCAGCCCCAGCATTTT; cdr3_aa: CASTRDRSNQPQHF
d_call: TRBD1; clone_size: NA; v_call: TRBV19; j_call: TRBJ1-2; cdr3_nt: TGTGCCAGTAGTATAGATACGACAGGGGCCTATGGCTACACCTTC; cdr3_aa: CASSIDTTGAYGYTF
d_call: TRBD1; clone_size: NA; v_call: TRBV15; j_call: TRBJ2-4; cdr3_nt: TGTGCCACCAGCAGATACACAGGGGCGCAAACCATTCAGTACTTC; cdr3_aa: CATSRYTGAQTIQYF
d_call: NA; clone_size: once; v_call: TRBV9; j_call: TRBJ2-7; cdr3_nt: TGTGCCAGCAGCGCCCGGGACGGTGACACCTACGAGCAGTACTTC; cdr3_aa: CASSARDGDTYEQYF
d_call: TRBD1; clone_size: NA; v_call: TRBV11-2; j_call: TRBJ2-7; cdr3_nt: TGTGCCAGCAGCGTGGGACAGCCAATCCGGGAGCAGTACTTC; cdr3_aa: CASSVGQPIREQYF
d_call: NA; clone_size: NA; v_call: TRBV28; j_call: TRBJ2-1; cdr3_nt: TGTGCCAGCAGTTTATCAGGGGCGGGGGACAATGAGCAGTTCTTC; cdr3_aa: CASSLSGAGDNEQFF
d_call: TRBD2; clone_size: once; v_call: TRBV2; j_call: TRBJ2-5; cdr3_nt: TGTGCCAGCAGTGAAGCGCTTCGCCTAGCGGGAGAGAAGGAGACCCAGTACTTC; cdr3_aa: CASSEALRLAGEKETQYF
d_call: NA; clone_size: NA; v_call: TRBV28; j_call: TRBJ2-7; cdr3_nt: TGTGCCAGCAGTCCCCCCGGTATTTCAATTTCCTACGAGCAGTACTTC; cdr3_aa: CASSPPGISISYEQYF
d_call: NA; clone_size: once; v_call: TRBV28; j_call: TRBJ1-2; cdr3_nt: TGTGCCAGCAGTCCTCAGGCTGGCCCTTATGGCTACACCTTC; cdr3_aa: CASSPQAGPYGYTF
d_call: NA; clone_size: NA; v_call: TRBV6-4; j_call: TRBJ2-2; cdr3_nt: TGTGCCAGCAGTGATCAGTCCTTCACCGGGGAGCTGTTTTTT; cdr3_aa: CASSDQSFTGELFF
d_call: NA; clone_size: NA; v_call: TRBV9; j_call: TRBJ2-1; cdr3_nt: TGTGCCAGCAGCCCACAACCGGGGGCCTACAATGAGCAGTTCTTC; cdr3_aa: CASSPQPGAYNEQFF
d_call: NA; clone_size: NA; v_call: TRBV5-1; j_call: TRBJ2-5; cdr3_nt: TGCGCCAGCAGCAAAGCCACCAGGGAGACCCAGTACTTC; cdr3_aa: CASSKATRETQYF
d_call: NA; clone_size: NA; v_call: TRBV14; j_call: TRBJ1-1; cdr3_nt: TGTGCCAGCAGCAAAATACAGGGAATGAACACTGAAGCTTTCTTT; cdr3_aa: CASSKIQGMNTEAFF
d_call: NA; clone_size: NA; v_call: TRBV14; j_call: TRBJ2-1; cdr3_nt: TGTGCCAGCAGCCATCGCGTCGGGACTCCCAACTGGGGTGAGCAGTTCTTC; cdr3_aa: CASSHRVGTPNWGEQFF
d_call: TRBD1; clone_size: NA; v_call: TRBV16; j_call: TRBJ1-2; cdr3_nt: TGTGCCAGCAGCCCAGTTCAGGGGGCTGGCGAGTATGGCTACACCTTC; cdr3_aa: CASSPVQGAGEYGYTF
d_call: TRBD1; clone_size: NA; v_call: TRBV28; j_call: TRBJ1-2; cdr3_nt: TGTGCCAGCCGGGACAGTTACTATGGCTACACCTTC; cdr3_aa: CASRDSYYGYTF
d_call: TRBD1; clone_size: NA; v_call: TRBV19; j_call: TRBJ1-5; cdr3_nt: TGTGCCAGTAGCCAAACAGGGGTGGGAAGCAATCAGCCCCAGCATTTT; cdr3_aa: CASSQTGVGSNQPQHF
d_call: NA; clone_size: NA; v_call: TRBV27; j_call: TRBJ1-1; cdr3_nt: TGTGCCAGCAGTCCTTTCCCTCCCCCACGGAACACTGAAGCTTTCTTT; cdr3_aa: CASSPFPPPRNTEAFF
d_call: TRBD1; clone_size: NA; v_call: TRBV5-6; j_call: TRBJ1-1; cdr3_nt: TGTGCCAGCAGCTCCCGGGACAGGGCCCTCACTGAAGCTTTCTTT; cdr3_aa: CASSSRDRALTEAFF
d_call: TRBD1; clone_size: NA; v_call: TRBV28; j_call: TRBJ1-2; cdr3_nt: TGTGCCAGCCGGACAGGGGGGATTAGTGGCTACACCTTC; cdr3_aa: CASRTGGISGYTF
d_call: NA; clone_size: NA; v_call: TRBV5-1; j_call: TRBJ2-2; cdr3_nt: TGCGCCAGCAGAATGGTTGGGGAGCTGTTTTTT; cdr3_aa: CASRMVGELFF
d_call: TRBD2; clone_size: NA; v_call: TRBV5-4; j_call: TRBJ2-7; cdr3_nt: TGTGCCAGCAGCCCAAGACTAGCGGGAGGAAACGAGCAGTACTTC; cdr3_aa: CASSPRLAGGNEQYF
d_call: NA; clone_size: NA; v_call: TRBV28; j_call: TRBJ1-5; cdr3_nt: TGTGCCAGCAGTCGGCGCGGTCTGACAGAGCGCTATCAGCCCCAGCATTTT; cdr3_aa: CASSRRGLTERYQPQHF
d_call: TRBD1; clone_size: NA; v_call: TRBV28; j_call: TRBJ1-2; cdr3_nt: TGTGCCAGCAGTTTACCCCTGGGACAGGGCTATGGCTACACCTTC; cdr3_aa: CASSLPLGQGYGYTF
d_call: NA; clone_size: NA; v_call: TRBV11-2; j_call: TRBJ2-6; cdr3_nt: TGTGCCAGCAGCACCGAAACGAGCTCTGGGGCCAACGTCCTGACTTTC; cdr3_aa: CASSTETSSGANVLTF
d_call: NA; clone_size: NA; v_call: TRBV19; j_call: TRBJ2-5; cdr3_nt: TGTGCCAGTAGTACTGGTTGGGATGTAGAGACCCAGTACTTC; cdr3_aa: CASSTGWDVETQYF
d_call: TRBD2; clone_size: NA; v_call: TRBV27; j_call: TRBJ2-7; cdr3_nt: TGTGCCAGCAGTTTTTTACTAGCGGGAGTAAGCGAGCAGTACTTC; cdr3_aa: CASSFLLAGVSEQYF
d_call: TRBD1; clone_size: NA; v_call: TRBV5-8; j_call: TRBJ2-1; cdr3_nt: TGTGCCAGCAGCGCAGACCGGGACAGGGTTTACAATGAGCAGTTCTTC; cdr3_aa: CASSADRDRVYNEQFF
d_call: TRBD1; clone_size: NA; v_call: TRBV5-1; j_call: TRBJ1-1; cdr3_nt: TGCGCCAGCAGTATGGACAGGGGTAACACTGAAGCTTTCTTT; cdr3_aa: CASSMDRGNTEAFF
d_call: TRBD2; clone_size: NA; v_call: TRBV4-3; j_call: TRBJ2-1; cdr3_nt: TGCGCCAGCAGCCAAGGAGCGGGAGGACACAATGAGCAGTTCTTC; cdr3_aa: CASSQGAGGHNEQFF
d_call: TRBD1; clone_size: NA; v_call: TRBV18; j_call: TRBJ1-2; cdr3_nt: TGTGCCAGCTCATCTGGACAGGGGGGTTCTGGCTACACCTTC; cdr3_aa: CASSSGQGGSGYTF
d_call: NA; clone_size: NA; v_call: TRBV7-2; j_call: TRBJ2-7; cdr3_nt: TGTGCCAGCAGCCCAGAGGGTCATTCCTACGAGCAGTACTTC; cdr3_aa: CASSPEGHSYEQYF
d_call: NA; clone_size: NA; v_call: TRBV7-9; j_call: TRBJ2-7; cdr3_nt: TGTGCCAGCAGTGCAGGGATACTTTACGAGCAGTACTTC; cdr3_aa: CASSAGILYEQYF
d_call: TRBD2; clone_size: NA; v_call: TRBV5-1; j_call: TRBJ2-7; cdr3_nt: TGCGCCAGCACCGGGGGAGGGAACTCCTACGAGCAGTACTTC; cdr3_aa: CASTGGGNSYEQYF
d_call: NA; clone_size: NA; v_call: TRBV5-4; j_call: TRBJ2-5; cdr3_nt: TGTGCCAGCAGCTTGCCCGGGGGCGCAGAGACCCAGTACTTC; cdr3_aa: CASSLPGGAETQYF
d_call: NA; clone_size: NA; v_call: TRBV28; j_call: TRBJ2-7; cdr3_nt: TGTGCCAGCACTTTTGGTTCGGCGGGCCCCTACGAGCAGTACTTC; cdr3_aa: CASTFGSAGPYEQYF
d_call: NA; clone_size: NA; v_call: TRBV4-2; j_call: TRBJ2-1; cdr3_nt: TGTGCCAGCAGGGACGAGCTGCACTCCTACAATGAGCAGTTCTTC; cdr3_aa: CASRDELHSYNEQFF
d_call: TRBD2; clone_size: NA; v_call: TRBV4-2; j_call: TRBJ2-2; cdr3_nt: TGTGCCAGCAGCCAAGGGGGGGGACTAGCGGTGAACACCGGGGAGCTGTTTTTT; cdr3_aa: CASSQGGGLAVNTGELFF